This T cell receptor beta chain was sequenced for a study of OX40 agonist ivuxolimab in advanced cancers. Some clones are missing from TCRdb's copy, which holds only in-frame ones; the method was immunoSEQ multiplex PCR. The repertoire has some 90,000 clones, about 90% of them found once; the top ten carry about 4.5%. Looked up from germline, CDR1 is DFQATT and CDR2 is SNEGSKA (reference sequence). V was cut by 6 bases and J by 5 bases, with 10 bases left in between. CDR3 length: 11 residues. This TCR was recovered from an adult with an advanced solid tumor such as melanoma, head and neck, liver or kidney cancer. The input for sequencing was CD4+ or CD8+ T cells sorted from blood, taken in a trial of the OX40 agonist ivuxolimab. The rearrangement links TRBV20-1 to TRBJ1-1; TRBD1 might be the D (5 bases). CDR3 protein: CSAPGRTEAFF. DNA of the CDR3: TGCAGTGCCCCAGGGAGGACTGAAGCTTTCTTT.